The clone carrying this T cell receptor beta chain was seen ten or more times. TCRdb fed the reads into MiXCR, producing one record per CDR3 protein. This table holds 200,000 to 250,000 distinct CDR3 sequences, less than 35% found once. The data were obtained in a study of kidney transplant recipient with SARS-CoV-2 infection. The CDR3 contains 13 residues. V was shortened by 9 bases and J by 8 bases, with 14 bases between the two germline ends. Germline V gene lookup returns CDR1 SNHLY and CDR2 FYNNEI. The specimen was a blood sample, collected at baseline and between days 110 and 120 from a kidney transplant recipient. The chain is built from TRBV2 and TRBJ1-6; D remains ambiguous. The clonotype was recovered from a young adult male patient who had COVID-19 and was a kidney transplant recipient. The T cells may partly be graft donor cells. CDR3 bases: TGTGCCAGAAGAGCCGGGCCCTATTCACCCCTCCACTTT. Protein product: CARRAGPYSPLHF.